These T cell receptor beta chains were read from a single sample in a study of OX40 agonist ivuxolimab in advanced cancers. Generated by immunoSEQ multiplex PCR, the TCRdb table keeps only in-frame clones and is missing some. The repertoire consists of fewer than 50,000 clones, with about three quarters occurring once and the leading ten covering roughly an eighth. The sequenced sample was CD4+ or CD8+ T cells sorted from blood, obtained in a trial of the OX40 agonist ivuxolimab. The receptors derive from an adult with an advanced solid tumor such as melanoma, head and neck, liver or kidney cancer. CDR3s leave out the opening cysteine and the closing phenylalanine or tryptophan. The order of the fields is J gene, V gene, clone size, CDR3 protein. Clone size is given for some rows only: seen once, a few or many times, or a class if the clone is expanded.

TRBJ2-1 TRBV28 . ASSSPGTAPYNEQF
TRBJ1-4 TRBV6-1 . ASTSGASNEKLF
TRBJ2-3 TRBV5-1 . ASSSLGLTIRGTSTDTQY
TRBJ2-1 TRBV30 . AWSYWGQGIVNEQF
TRBJ2-7 TRBV7-2 . ASSSGTGGYEQY
TRBJ2-7 TRBV28 . ASSPGTSGSNEQY
TRBJ2-3 TRBV25-1 . ASRPSGSDTQY
TRBJ2-2 TRBV15 . ATSRELAGALGTGELF
TRBJ2-7 TRBV4-2 . ASSRLGSYEQY
TRBJ1-5 TRBV4-1 . ASSRQGNSNQPQH
TRBJ1-6 TRBV10-2 . ASSEAGPNSPLH
TRBJ1-5 TRBV7-6 . ASSLVHDQPQH
TRBJ2-2 TRBV15 . ATRGRDRATGELF
TRBJ1-1 TRBV6-1 few ATTGGGTEAF
TRBJ2-7 TRBV5-1 few ASSSRAHEQY
TRBJ2-7 TRBV6-6 . ASSKDPYEQY
TRBJ2-1 TRBV5-8 . ASKRPNGNNEQF
TRBJ2-3 TRBV18 . ASSPKADTQY
TRBJ1-5 TRBV6-5 few ASSYSGTGNQPQH
TRBJ2-1 TRBV10-3 . AISERRVEATEQF
TRBJ2-7 TRBV6-4 . ASNGSQSYEQY
TRBJ2-7 TRBV6-5 medium-sized ASSSPGTSGIYEQY
TRBJ1-1 TRBV28 medium-sized ASSYPQGNTEAF
TRBJ1-1 TRBV29-1 . SVEPQGSEAF
TRBJ1-1 TRBV27 once ASSMPKGTEAF
TRBJ2-2 TRBV27 once ASSPAQIAGELF
TRBJ2-5 TRBV4-1 once ASSQDPRSQETQY
TRBJ2-7 TRBV30 few AWSGRRGYEQY
TRBJ1-3 TRBV28 . ASTRGGLGNTIY
TRBJ1-6 TRBV29-1 . SVGGRDNSPLH
TRBJ1-1 TRBV2 . ASSEAETALNTEAF
TRBJ1-3 TRBV2 medium-sized ASNRGPGNTIY
TRBJ1-5 TRBV28 . ASSLSSGGGNQPQH
TRBJ2-5 TRBV29-1 . SVGYGSSQETQY
TRBJ2-6 TRBV25-1 . ASMPGGSGANVLT
TRBJ1-1 TRBV7-2 . ASSLLWDTEAF
TRBJ2-7 TRBV30 . AWRREGGQY
TRBJ2-7 TRBV6-1 . ASSEPSGSSREQY
TRBJ1-1 TRBV5-4 . ASSFSGGGWAEAF
TRBJ2-3 TRBV19 . ASKLAGLTDTQY
TRBJ1-2 TRBV7-2 . ASTLRQGYYGYT
TRBJ2-3 TRBV6-5 . ASSYGGTMLY
TRBJ1-5 TRBV5-8 . ASSLSGQGHQPQH
TRBJ2-5 TRBV19 . ASSRTGGAGETQY
. TRBV27 . ASSYRVNEQY
TRBJ1-2 TRBV28 . ATRQEPNYGYT
TRBJ2-2 TRBV7-9 . ASSPRAMGLAKGELF
TRBJ1-3 TRBV5-1 once ASSLGAGGMAGNTIY
TRBJ2-7 TRBV5-1 . ASSYQQAYEQY
TRBJ1-1 TRBV5-1 . ASSDPGGGLNTEAF
TRBJ2-1 TRBV9 . ASSERQGWDNEQF
TRBJ2-7 TRBV7-9 . ASSHRTSGDSYEQY
TRBJ1-2 TRBV7-9 . ASSPRTTDYGYT
TRBJ1-2 TRBV5-6 . ASSIPGQGAGYGYT
TRBJ1-5 TRBV19 . ASTDGTGGQPQH
TRBJ1-6 TRBV25-1 . ASSELGRRNSPLH
TRBJ2-7 TRBV27 . ASSLEFGAGYEQY
TRBJ1-1 TRBV18 . ASFRDRGTEAF
TRBJ2-1 TRBV30 few AWSVNHNEQF